The 8 T cell receptor beta chains below were found in one sample sequenced in a study of T cell responses to AZD1222 COVID-19 vaccine. Assay: immunoSEQ multiplex PCR; the TCRdb copy retains only in-frame clones and omits some. The data contain approximately 85,000 clones, 80% to 90% of them singletons. The starting material was peripheral blood, obtained on day 0 of AZD1222 vaccination. Source of these receptors: an adult in good health.

The chain carries TRBV7-2 and TRBJ2-3, with D maybe TRBD1 (5 bases). The length of the CDR3 is 15 residues. The ends were cut back, 4 bases at V and 2 bases at J, with 13 bases in the middle. CDR1 and CDR2 from the germline V gene are SGHTA and FQGNSA. The CDR3 bases are TGTGCCAGCAGCTCCCCCGGACAACCCACAGATACGCAGTATTTT. This gives the protein CASSSPGQPTDTQYF. The complete variable domain, with remaining parts taken from reference TRBV7-2 and TRBJ2-3, reads GAGVSQSPSNKVTEKGKDVELRCDPISGHTALYWYRQSLGQGLEFLIYFQGNSAPDKSGLPSDRFSAERTGGSVSTLTIQRTQQEDSAVYLCASSSPGQPTDTQYFGPGTRLTVL.

This clone was observed once. The chain couples TRBV2 to TRBJ1-1, with TRBD1 matching 8 bases. Germline V lookup: CDR1 SNHLY, CDR2 FYNNEI. The CDR3 consists of 13 residues. V shed 6 bases and J 7 bases; nucleotides not matched to a gene: 7. The CDR3, as DNA: TGTGCCAGCAGCAGGGGGCAAGGTGGTGAAGCTTTCTTT. This gives the protein CASSRGQGGEAFF.

The chain couples TRBV6-5 to TRBJ1-4; D call uncertain. Trimming cost V 8 bases and J 0 bases, with 10 bases left between them. The CDR3 covers 14 residues. Germline V gene sequence: CDR1 MNHEY, CDR2 SVGAGI. The CDR3 protein is CASGLITTNEKLFF. DNA for the CDR3: TGTGCCAGCGGCCTAATAACAACTAATGAAAAACTGTTTTTT.

The chain carries TRBV18 and TRBJ2-7, with D possibly TRBD2 on 5 matching bases. The V end was cut by 3 bases, the J end by 5 bases, with 14 bases between. The CDR3 is 14 residues long. CDR1 and CDR2 from the germline V gene are KGHSH and LQKENI. CDR3 sequence (DNA): TGTGCCAGCTCACCTAGCTTATCGGGAAACGAGCAGTACTTC. It translates to CASSPSLSGNEQYF.

The rearrangement uses TRBV29-1 and TRBJ2-3, with TRBD2 matching over 9 bases. Trimming cost V 4 bases and J 0 bases; bases outside gene matches: 8. The CDR3 consists of 16 residues. Germline values: CDR1 SQVTM, CDR2 ANQGSEA. CDR3 in amino acids: CSVAGGSGGSTDTQYF. CDR3 coding DNA: TGCAGCGTTGCGGGTGGTAGCGGGGGCAGCACAGATACGCAGTATTTT.

This clone occurred once. This chain joins TRBV18 and TRBJ2-3, with 7 bases aligning to TRBD2. Unmatched junction bases numbered 9, after V lost 2 bases and J lost 1 base. CDR1 is KGHSH and CDR2 is LQKENI in the germline V gene. The CDR3 consists of 17 residues. CDR3 bases: TGTGCCAGCTCACCAGCGGTGCGGGGAGGGGGCACAGATACGCAGTATTTT. Encoded protein: CASSPAVRGGGTDTQYF.

This CDR3 reads CASSYPSAGDSYNEQFF. CDR3 sequence (DNA): TGTGCCAGCAGCTACCCTAGCGCCGGAGACTCCTACAATGAGCAGTTCTTC. The chain employs TRBV7-9 and TRBJ2-1, with D maybe TRBD2 (6 bases). V dropped 4 bases and J dropped 0 bases, with 16 bases sitting between them. Germline assignment: CDR1 SEHNR and CDR2 FQNEAQ (reference sequence). CDR3 length equals 17 residues.

The chain combines TRBV7-6 with TRBJ2-1; maybe TRBD2 (6 bases). Germline CDR1 SGHVS, CDR2 FNYEAQ. This CDR3 has 16 residues. The V gene lost 2 bases and the J gene lost 4 bases, with 15 bases spanning the gap. The CDR3 loop reads CASSLFQAGSYNEQFF. The CDR3, as DNA: TGTGCCAGCAGCTTATTCCAGGCGGGGTCGTACAATGAGCAGTTCTTC. Full variable domain (outside the CDR3, taken from reference TRBV7-6 and TRBJ2-1): GAGVSQSPRYKVTKRGQDVALRCDPISGHVSLYWYRQALGQGPEFLTYFNYEAQQDKSGLPNDRFSAERPEGSISTLTIQRTEQRDSAMYRCASSLFQAGSYNEQFFGPGTRLTVL.